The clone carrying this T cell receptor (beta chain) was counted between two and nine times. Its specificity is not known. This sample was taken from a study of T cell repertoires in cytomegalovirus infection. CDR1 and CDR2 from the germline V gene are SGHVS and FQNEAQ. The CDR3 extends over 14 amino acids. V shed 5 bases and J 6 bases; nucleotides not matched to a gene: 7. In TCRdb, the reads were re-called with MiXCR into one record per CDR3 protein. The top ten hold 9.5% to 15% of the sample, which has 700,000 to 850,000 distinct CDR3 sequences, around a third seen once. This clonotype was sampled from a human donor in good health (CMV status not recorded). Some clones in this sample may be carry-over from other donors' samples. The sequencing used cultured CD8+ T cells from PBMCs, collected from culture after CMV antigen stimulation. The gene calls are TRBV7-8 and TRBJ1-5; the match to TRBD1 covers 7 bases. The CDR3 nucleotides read TGTGCCAGCAGCCTGGGGGACAGAGGTCAGCCCCAGCATTTT. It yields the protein CASSLGDRGQPQHF.